This T cell receptor (beta chain) was profiled in a study of radiation and T cells in renal cell carcinoma. TCRdb's copy holds only in-frame clones and misses some; the assay was immunoSEQ multiplex PCR. This table holds around 170,000 clones, less than 90% found once. As for this clone: Its specificity is not known.

This sample's time point: blood 4 weeks post-SBRT, at nephrectomy. Regarding treatment: 15 Gy SBRT to primary tumor, nephrectomy 4 weeks later. Radiation-treated patients gave blood at baseline, week 2 and week 4. Study outcomes and limitations: From baseline, blood top tumor clonotypes peaked at 2 weeks post-radiation.

The V gene lost 2 bases and the J gene lost 5 bases, with 19 bases spanning the gap. The germline gives CDR1 SNHLY, CDR2 FYNNEI. This CDR3 spans 18 amino acids. The TCR sequence derives from a woman aged 45-65 years with renal cell carcinoma. Source: blood, taken from a patient whose treatment included radiotherapy and nephrectomy. The chain carries TRBV2 and TRBJ1-6; TRBD1 might be the D (5 bases). In DNA, the CDR3 is TGTGCCAGCAGTGAAAGGGGAGGCTTCGGGGCGAATAATTCACCCCTCCACTTT. Protein product: CASSERGGFGANNSPLHF.